A selection of T cell receptor beta chains follows, all from one sample in a study of blood T cell repertoires in COVID-19. This table comes from immunoSEQ multiplex PCR, and its TCRdb copy is limited to in-frame clones, with some not included. In the table there are fewer than 70,000 clones, about 88% of which are singletons. The sequencing input was peripheral blood. Receptors originate from a woman in her 70s with active COVID-19. Each CDR3 is given with its conserved first and last residue. A D gene is named only where the DNA matches it firmly. Not every row has a clone size; where given, it reads once, few, many or a size class.

size,V,J,D,CDR3,DNA
NA,TRBV10-3,TRBJ2-1,NA,CAISVGSSYNEQFF,TGTGCCATCAGTGTTGGGAGCTCCTACAATGAGCAGTTCTTC
NA,TRBV28,TRBJ1-1,NA,CASSPNPDRRGTEAFF,TGTGCCAGCAGCCCAAACCCCGACAGGCGAGGCACTGAAGCTTTCTTT
NA,TRBV5-1,TRBJ2-1,TRBD2,CASTIFSGMGYNEQFF,TGCGCCAGCACCATATTTAGCGGGATGGGCTACAATGAGCAGTTCTTC
NA,TRBV5-4,TRBJ2-2,TRBD2,CASSPLAGPNTGELFF,TGTGCCAGCAGCCCCCTAGCGGGACCGAACACCGGGGAGCTGTTTTTT
once,TRBV25-1,TRBJ2-1,TRBD2,CASRDRVGLYNEQFF,TGTGCCAGCAGGGACCGAGTGGGACTATACAATGAGCAGTTCTTC
NA,TRBV30,TRBJ1-2,NA,CAWMLGARDYGYTF,TGTGCCTGGATGTTGGGGGCGCGAGACTATGGCTACACCTTC
NA,TRBV7-6,TRBJ2-2,TRBD2,CASSLGTSGSRTGELFF,TGTGCCAGCAGCTTAGGGACTAGCGGGAGCCGCACCGGGGAGCTGTTTTTT
NA,TRBV10-1,TRBJ1-1,TRBD1,CASRQGMNTEAFF,TGCGCCAGCAGACAGGGGATGAACACTGAAGCTTTCTTT
once,TRBV9,TRBJ2-6,NA,CASSATTGANVLTF,TGTGCCAGCAGCGCTACGACTGGGGCCAACGTCCTGACTTTC
NA,TRBV6-2/TRBV6-3,TRBJ2-7,TRBD2,CASSEGLAVYEQYF,TGTGCCAGCAGTGAGGGACTAGCGGTCTACGAGCAGTACTTC
few,TRBV3-1/TRBV3-2,TRBJ1-2,NA,CASSQDDSYGYTF,TGTGCCAGCAGCCAAGATGATAGTTATGGCTACACCTTC
NA,TRBV4-1,TRBJ2-7,TRBD2,CASSQGGGVRYEQYF,TGCGCCAGCAGCCAAGGGGGAGGGGTCCGCTACGAGCAGTACTTC
NA,TRBV9,TRBJ1-2,TRBD1,CASSAGQGATGYGYTF,TGTGCCAGCAGCGCGGGACAGGGGGCAACTGGCTATGGCTACACCTTC
once,TRBV3-1/TRBV3-2,TRBJ2-1,TRBD2,CASSQAIGTSGKGSYNEQFF,TGTGCCAGCAGCCAGGCCATCGGGACTAGCGGGAAAGGATCCTACAATGAGCAGTTCTTC
once,TRBV19,TRBJ1-5,TRBD1,CASSIGQGGPQHF,TGTGCCAGTAGTATAGGGCAGGGGGGACCCCAGCATTTT
NA,TRBV5-1,TRBJ2-1,TRBD2,CASSPGTSGYNEQFF,TGCGCCAGCAGCCCGGGGACTAGCGGATACAATGAGCAGTTCTTC
NA,TRBV5-1,TRBJ2-5,TRBD2,CASSLTSGSGETQYF,TGCGCCAGCAGCCTGACTAGCGGGAGCGGAGAGACCCAGTACTTC
once,TRBV7-9,TRBJ2-3,NA,CASSSTPGEGGDTQYF,TGTGCCAGCAGCTCAACTCCGGGGGAGGGGGGAGATACGCAGTATTTT
NA,TRBV18,TRBJ2-5,TRBD2,CASSPQALSSGMVRETQYF,TGTGCCAGCTCACCACAGGCCCTTTCTAGCGGGATGGTTAGAGAGACCCAGTACTTC
NA,TRBV5-6,TRBJ2-5,NA,CASSLWQQETQYF,TGTGCCAGCAGCTTGTGGCAGCAAGAGACCCAGTACTTC
once,TRBV20-1,TRBJ2-3,NA,CSAESDTQYF,TGCAGTGCGGAGTCAGATACGCAGTATTTT
once,TRBV7-9,TRBJ1-5,TRBD1,CASSKFTAGTGRLGNQPQHF,TGTGCCAGCAGCAAATTTACCGCCGGGACAGGACGCCTTGGCAATCAGCCCCAGCATTTT
NA,TRBV10-1,TRBJ2-7,TRBD1,CASSESGTGYEQYF,TGCGCCAGCAGTGAGTCCGGGACAGGGTACGAGCAGTACTTC
NA,TRBV7-3,TRBJ2-1,TRBD2,CASSLKLAGENEQFF,TGTGCCAGCAGCTTAAAACTAGCGGGAGAAAATGAGCAGTTCTTC
NA,TRBV2,TRBJ2-7,TRBD2,CASIGSGSYEQYF,TGTGCCAGCATCGGCAGCGGGAGTTACGAGCAGTACTTC
NA,TRBV12-5,TRBJ2-5,TRBD2,CASGPGLAGVQETQYF,TGTGCTAGTGGTCCAGGACTAGCGGGAGTTCAAGAGACCCAGTACTTC
NA,TRBV7-3,TRBJ1-1,NA,CASSLAGQIAFF,TGTGCCAGCAGCTTAGCAGGGCAGATAGCTTTCTTT
NA,TRBV7-9,TRBJ2-5,NA,CASSLVGSGETQYF,TGTGCCAGCAGCTTAGTAGGATCGGGAGAGACCCAGTACTTC
NA,TRBV5-1,TRBJ1-5,NA,CASSLAAGVDQPQHF,TGCGCCAGCAGCTTGGCCGCGGGGGTTGATCAGCCCCAGCATTTT
NA,TRBV7-3,TRBJ1-2,NA,CASSPSRTDYGYTF,TGTGCCAGCAGCCCTTCTAGGACAGACTATGGCTACACCTTC
NA,TRBV12-5,TRBJ2-2,NA,CASGSISGANTGELFF,TGTGCTAGTGGTTCGATTAGCGGAGCGAACACCGGGGAGCTGTTTTTT
NA,TRBV5-1,TRBJ2-7,TRBD1,CASSVTGGDEQYF,TGCGCCAGCAGCGTAACAGGGGGAGACGAGCAGTACTTC
NA,TRBV7-6,TRBJ1-2,TRBD1,CASSGTGEIGYTF,TGTGCCAGCAGCGGGACAGGGGAAATTGGCTACACCTTC
once,TRBV27,TRBJ2-7,TRBD1,CASSFRDRVYEQYF,TGTGCCAGCAGTTTTCGGGACAGGGTTTACGAGCAGTACTTC
NA,TRBV5-1,TRBJ2-7,TRBD1,CASSFTGVSYEQYF,TGCGCCAGCAGCTTTACAGGGGTGTCCTACGAGCAGTACTTC
NA,TRBV30,TRBJ2-1,TRBD2,CAWSRSGRFNEQFF,TGTGCCTGGAGCAGGAGCGGGAGATTCAATGAGCAGTTCTTC
NA,TRBV10-3,TRBJ1-4,TRBD1,CATNRGRGEKLFF,TGTGCCACCAACAGGGGGCGGGGGGAAAAACTGTTTTTT
NA,TRBV30,TRBJ1-5,NA,CAWSPQGNQPQHF,TGTGCCTGGAGCCCCCAGGGGAATCAGCCCCAGCATTTT
NA,TRBV3-1/TRBV3-2,TRBJ1-1,NA,CASSYLGEGTEAFF,TGTGCCAGCTCGTATCTTGGGGAGGGCACTGAAGCTTTCTTT
NA,TRBV30,TRBJ2-1,NA,CAWSMGGGSYNEQFF,TGTGCCTGGAGTATGGGAGGGGGGTCCTACAATGAGCAGTTCTTC
once,TRBV10-1,TRBJ2-7,TRBD1,CASSPGQGGTYEQYF,TGCGCCAGCAGTCCGGGACAGGGGGGGACCTACGAGCAGTACTTC
NA,TRBV11-2,TRBJ2-7,NA,CASSLDFEEIYEQYF,TGTGCCAGCAGCTTAGATTTCGAAGAGATCTACGAGCAGTACTTC
NA,TRBV18,TRBJ2-2,NA,CASSPPPSFGGTGELFF,TGTGCCAGCTCACCACCTCCTTCTTTCGGGGGCACCGGGGAGCTGTTTTTT
NA,TRBV9,TRBJ2-5,TRBD1,CASSAGQAQETQYF,TGTGCCAGCAGCGCGGGACAGGCACAAGAGACCCAGTACTTC
NA,TRBV11-2,TRBJ2-1,TRBD2,CASSSRSPGGVRSKNEQFF,TGTGCCAGCAGCTCCCGCTCCCCGGGGGGGGTACGAAGTAAGAATGAGCAGTTCTTC
NA,TRBV14,TRBJ2-7,TRBD2,CASSQVLAGGEQYF,TGTGCCAGCAGCCAAGTACTAGCGGGAGGTGAGCAGTACTTC
NA,TRBV3-1/TRBV3-2,TRBJ2-1,TRBD2,CASSQNGAGTSDFF,TGTGCCAGCAGCCAAAATGGAGCCGGGACTAGCGACTTCTTC
NA,TRBV28,TRBJ1-1,TRBD1,CASSSPGTEDTEAFF,TGTGCCAGCAGCTCCCCCGGGACAGAGGACACTGAAGCTTTCTTT
NA,TRBV28,TRBJ2-2,NA,CASSFLQGGTGELFF,TGTGCCAGCAGTTTTCTACAGGGCGGCACCGGGGAGCTGTTTTTT
NA,TRBV5-1,TRBJ2-3,NA,CASSLAGDTDTQYF,TGCGCCAGCAGCTTGGCCGGTGACACAGATACGCAGTATTTT